This T cell receptor beta chain stems from a study of cytomegalovirus exposure and HLA in healthy donors. Whole-study results and caveats: Cytomegalovirus-associated TCR beta chains were listed, numbering more than 150. Accurate prediction of most subjects' HLA-A and HLA-B alleles from TCR beta sequences was reported. A later analysis found most CMV-associated TCR beta chains apparently HLA-restricted.

V lost 6 bases to trimming and J lost 7 bases; unmatched junction nucleotides: 8. The CDR3 has 14 amino acids. Germline CDR1 and CDR2: MNHNY and SVGAGI (reference sequence). Concerning this clone itself: Its antigen is as yet unknown.

Primers: 60 Vbeta forward and 13 Jbeta reverse. Produced via immunoSEQ multiplex PCR; TCRdb's table is partial and in-frame only. The repertoire holds 140,000 to 150,000 clones, more than 80% seen once, with roughly 4% in the top ten. Donors sampled were nominally healthy, though unrecorded immune exposures were likely. The sample consisted of PBMCs. This clonotype originated in a woman in her 40s in good health and CMV-seropositive. The chain links TRBV6-6 to TRBJ1-4; TRBD1 matches at 7 bases. The CDR3 nucleotides are TGTGCCAGCAGGACCGGGACAGATTTTGAAAAACTGTTTTTT. Protein sequence: CASRTGTDFEKLFF.